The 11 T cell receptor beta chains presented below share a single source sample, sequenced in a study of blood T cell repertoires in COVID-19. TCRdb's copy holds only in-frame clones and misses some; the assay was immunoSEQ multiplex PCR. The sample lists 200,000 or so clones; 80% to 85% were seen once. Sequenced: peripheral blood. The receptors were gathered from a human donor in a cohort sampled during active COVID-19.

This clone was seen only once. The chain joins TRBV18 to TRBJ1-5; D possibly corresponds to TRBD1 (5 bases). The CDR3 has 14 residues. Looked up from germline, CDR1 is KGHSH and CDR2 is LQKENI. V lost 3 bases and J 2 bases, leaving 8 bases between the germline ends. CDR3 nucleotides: TGTGCCAGCTCACCCTCAGGGCGCAATCAGCCCCAGCATTTT. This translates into CASSPSGRNQPQHF.

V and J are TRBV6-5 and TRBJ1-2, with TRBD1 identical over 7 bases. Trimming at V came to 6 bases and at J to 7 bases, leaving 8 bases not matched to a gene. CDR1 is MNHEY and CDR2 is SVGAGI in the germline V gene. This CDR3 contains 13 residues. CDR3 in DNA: TGTGCCAGCAGCTTCCAAGACAGGGCTGGCTACACCTTC. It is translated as CASSFQDRAGYTF.

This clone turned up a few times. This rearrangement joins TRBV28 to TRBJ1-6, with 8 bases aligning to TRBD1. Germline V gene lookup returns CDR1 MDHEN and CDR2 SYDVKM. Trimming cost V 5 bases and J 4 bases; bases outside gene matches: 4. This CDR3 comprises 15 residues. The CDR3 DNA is TGTGCCAGCAGTACCAGACAGGGGTATAATTCACCCCTCCACTTT. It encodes CASSTRQGYNSPLHF.

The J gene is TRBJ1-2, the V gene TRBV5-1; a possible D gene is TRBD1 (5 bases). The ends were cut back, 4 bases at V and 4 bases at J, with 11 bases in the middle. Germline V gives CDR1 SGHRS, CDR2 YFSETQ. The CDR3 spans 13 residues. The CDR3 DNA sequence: TGCGCCAGCAGCGTTGACGGGGGCTATGGCTACACCTTC. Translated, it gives CASSVDGGYGYTF.

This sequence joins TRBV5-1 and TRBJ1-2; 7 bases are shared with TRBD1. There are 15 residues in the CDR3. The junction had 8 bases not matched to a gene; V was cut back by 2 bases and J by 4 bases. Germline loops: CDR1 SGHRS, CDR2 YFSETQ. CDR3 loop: CASSLLQGRAYGYTF. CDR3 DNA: TGCGCCAGCAGCTTATTACAGGGGCGCGCCTATGGCTACACCTTC.

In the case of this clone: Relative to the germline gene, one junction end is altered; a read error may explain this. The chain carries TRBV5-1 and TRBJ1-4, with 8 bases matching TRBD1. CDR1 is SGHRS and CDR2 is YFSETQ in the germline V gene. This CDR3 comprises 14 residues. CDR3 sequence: CASSLVPGGANGLF. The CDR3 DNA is TGCGCCAGCAGCTTGGTTCCAGGGGGCGCAAACGGACTTTTT.

The CDR3 DNA reads TGTGCCAGCTCACTTGACAGGGGGTCTGGAAACACCATATATTTT. Its protein product is CASSLDRGSGNTIYF. The V gene is TRBV18, the J gene TRBJ1-3; 9 bases map to TRBD1. The CDR3 covers 15 residues. J lost 1 base, V lost 4 bases, and 2 bases had no gene match. Per the germline V gene, CDR1 is KGHSH and CDR2 is LQKENI.

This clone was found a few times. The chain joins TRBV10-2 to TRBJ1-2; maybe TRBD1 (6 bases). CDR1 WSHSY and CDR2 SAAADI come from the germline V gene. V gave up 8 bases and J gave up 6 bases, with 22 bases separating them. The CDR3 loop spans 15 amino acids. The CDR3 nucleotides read TGCGCCAGCGGACCCACAGGGTGGCGAGTTGATGGCTACACCTTC. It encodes CASGPTGWRVDGYTF.

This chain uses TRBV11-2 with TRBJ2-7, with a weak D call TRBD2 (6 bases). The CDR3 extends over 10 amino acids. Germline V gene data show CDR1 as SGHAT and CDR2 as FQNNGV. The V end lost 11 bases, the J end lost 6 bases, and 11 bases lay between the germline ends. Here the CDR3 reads CAVGGGEQYF. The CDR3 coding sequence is TGTGCCGTTGGGGGAGGCGAGCAGTACTTC.

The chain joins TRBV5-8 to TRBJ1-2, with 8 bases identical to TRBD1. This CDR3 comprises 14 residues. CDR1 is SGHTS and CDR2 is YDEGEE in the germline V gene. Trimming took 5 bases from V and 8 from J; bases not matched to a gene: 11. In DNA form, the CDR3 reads TGTGCCAGCAGGGTCTTGACAGGGGTTAACGGCTACACCTTC. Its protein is CASRVLTGVNGYTF.

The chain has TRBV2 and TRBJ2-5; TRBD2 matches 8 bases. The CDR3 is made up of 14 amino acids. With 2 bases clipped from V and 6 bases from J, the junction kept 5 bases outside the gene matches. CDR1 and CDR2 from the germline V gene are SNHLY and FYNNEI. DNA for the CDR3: TGTGCCAGCAGTGAACGGACTAGCCTGCAGACCCAGTACTTC. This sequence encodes CASSERTSLQTQYF. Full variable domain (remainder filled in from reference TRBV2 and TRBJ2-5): EPEVTQTPSHQVTQMGQEVILRCVPISNHLYFYWYRQILGQKVEFLVSFYNNEISEKSEIFDDQFSVERPDGSNFTLKIRSTKLEDSAMYFCASSERTSLQTQYFGPGTRLLVL.